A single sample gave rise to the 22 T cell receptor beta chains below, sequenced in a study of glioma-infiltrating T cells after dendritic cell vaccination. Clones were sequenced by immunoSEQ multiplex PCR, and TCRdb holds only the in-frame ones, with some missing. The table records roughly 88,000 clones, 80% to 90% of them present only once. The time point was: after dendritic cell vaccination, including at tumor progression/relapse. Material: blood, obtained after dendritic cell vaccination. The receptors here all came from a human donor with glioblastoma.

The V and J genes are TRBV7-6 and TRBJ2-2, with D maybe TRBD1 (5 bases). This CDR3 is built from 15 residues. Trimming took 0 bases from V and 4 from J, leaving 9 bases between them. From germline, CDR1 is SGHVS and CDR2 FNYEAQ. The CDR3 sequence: CASSLATDSTGELFF. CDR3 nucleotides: TGTGCCAGCAGCTTAGCGACAGATTCCACCGGGGAGCTGTTTTTT.

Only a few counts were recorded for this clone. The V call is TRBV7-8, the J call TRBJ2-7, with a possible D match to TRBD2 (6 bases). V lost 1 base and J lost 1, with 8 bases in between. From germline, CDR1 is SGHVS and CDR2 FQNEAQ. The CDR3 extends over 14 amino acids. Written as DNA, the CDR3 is TGTGCCAGCAGCTTAGATGGACTATCCTACGAGCAGTACGTC. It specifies CASSLDGLSYEQYV.

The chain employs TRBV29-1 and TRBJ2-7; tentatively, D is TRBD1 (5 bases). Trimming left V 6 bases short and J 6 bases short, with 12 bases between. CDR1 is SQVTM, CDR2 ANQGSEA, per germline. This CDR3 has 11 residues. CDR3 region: CSVRQGGEQYV. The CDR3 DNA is TGCAGCGTCAGGCAGGGTGGCGAGCAGTACGTC.

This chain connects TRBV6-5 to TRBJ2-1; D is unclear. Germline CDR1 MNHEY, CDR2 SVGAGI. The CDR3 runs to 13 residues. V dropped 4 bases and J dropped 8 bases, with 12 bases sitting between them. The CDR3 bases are TGTGCCAGCAGTTCCCCGTCTGTCTATGAGCAGTTCTTC. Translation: CASSSPSVYEQFF.

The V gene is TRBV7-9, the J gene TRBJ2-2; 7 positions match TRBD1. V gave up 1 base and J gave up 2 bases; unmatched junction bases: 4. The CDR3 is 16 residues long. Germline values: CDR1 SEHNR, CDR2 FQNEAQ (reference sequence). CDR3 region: CASSLGQGLNTGELFF. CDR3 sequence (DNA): TGTGCCAGCAGCTTAGGACAGGGCTTAAACACCGGGGAGCTGTTTTTT. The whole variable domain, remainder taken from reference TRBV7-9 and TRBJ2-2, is DTGVSQNPRHKITKRGQNVTFRCDPISEHNRLYWYRQTLGQGPEFLTYFQNEAQLEKSRLLSDRFSAERPKGSFSTLEIQRTEQGDSAMYLCASSLGQGLNTGELFFGEGSRLTVL.

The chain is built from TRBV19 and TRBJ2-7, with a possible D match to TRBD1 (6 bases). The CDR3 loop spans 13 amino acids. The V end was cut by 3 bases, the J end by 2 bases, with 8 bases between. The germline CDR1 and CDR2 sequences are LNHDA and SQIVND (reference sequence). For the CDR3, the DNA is TGTGCCAGTAGTATCACAGGGACCTACGAGCAGTACTTC. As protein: CASSITGTYEQYF.

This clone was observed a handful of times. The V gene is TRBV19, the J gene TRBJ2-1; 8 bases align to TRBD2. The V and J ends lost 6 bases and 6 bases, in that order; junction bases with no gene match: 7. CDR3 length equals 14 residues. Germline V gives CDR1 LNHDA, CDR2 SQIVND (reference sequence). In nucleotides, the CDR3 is TGTGCCAGTAGGAGAGCGGGAGTTGTCAATGAGCAGTTCTTC. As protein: CASRRAGVVNEQFF.

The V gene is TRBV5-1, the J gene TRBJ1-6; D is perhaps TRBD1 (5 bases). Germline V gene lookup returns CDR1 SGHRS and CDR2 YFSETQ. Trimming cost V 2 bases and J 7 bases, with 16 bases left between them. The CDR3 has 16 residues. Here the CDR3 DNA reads TGCGCCAGCAGCTTTAGGACGGACAAAGGGAATTCACCCCTCCACTTT. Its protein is CASSFRTDKGNSPLHF.

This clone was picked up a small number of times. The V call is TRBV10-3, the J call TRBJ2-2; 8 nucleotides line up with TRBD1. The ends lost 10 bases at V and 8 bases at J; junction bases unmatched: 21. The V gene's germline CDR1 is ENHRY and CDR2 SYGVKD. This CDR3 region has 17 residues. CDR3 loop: CATGEQGVQGVSGELFF. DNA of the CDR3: TGTGCCACCGGAGAACAGGGGGTACAGGGCGTGTCGGGGGAGCTGTTTTTT.

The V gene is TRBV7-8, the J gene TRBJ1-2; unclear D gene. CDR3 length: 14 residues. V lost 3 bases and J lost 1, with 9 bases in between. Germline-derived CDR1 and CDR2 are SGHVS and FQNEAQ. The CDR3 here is CASSFELLNYGYTF. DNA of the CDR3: TGTGCCAGCAGCTTCGAGTTACTTAACTATGGCTACACCTTC.

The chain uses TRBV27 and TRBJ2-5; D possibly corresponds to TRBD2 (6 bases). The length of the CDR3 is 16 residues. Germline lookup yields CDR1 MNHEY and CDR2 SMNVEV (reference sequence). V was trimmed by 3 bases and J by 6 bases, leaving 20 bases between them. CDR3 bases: TGTGCCAGCAGTTTTGGGGGTAGCGGCCTCAGAAAGACCCAGTACTTC. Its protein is CASSFGGSGLRKTQYF.

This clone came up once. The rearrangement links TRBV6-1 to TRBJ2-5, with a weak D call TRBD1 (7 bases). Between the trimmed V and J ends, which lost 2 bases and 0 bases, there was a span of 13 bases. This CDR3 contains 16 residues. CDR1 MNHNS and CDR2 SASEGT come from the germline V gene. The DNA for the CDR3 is TGTGCCAGCAGTGAATTGCAGGGGGGCCACCAAGAGACCCAGTACTTC. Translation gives CASSELQGGHQETQYF.

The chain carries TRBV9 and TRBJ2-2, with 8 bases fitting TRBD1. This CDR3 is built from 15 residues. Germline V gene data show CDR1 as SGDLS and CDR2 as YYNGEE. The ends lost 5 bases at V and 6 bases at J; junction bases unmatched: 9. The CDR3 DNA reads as TGTGCCAGCAGGGCGGGACAGGTGGATGCCGGGGAGCTGTTTTTT. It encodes CASRAGQVDAGELFF.

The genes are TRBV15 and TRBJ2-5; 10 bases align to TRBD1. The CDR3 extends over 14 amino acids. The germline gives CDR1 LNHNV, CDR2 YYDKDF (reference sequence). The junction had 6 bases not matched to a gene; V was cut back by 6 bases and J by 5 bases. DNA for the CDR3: TGTGCCACCAGGAGGACAGGGGGGCTGGAGACCCAGTACTTC. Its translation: CATRRTGGLETQYF. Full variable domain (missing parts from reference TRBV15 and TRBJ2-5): DAMVIQNPRYQVTQFGKPVTLSCSQTLNHNVMYWYQQKSSQAPKLLFHYYDKDFNNEADTPDNFQSRRPNTSFCFLDIRSPGLGDTAMYLCATRRTGGLETQYFGPGTRLLVL.

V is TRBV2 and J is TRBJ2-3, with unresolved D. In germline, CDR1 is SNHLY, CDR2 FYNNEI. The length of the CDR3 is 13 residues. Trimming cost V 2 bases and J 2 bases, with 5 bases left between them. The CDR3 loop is CASSELYTDTQYF. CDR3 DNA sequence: TGTGCCAGCAGTGAACTATACACAGATACGCAGTATTTT.

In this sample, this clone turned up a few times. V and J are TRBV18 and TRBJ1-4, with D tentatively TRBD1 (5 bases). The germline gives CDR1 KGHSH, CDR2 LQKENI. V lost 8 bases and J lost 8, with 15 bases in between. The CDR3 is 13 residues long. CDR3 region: CASQSDSIEKLFF. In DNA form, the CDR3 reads TGTGCCAGCCAATCAGACAGCATCGAAAAACTGTTTTTT.

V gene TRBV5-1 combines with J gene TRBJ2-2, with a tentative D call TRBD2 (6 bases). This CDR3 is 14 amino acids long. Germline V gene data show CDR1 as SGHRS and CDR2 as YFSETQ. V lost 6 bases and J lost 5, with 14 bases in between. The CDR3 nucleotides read TGCGCCAGCAACCGGGACTTATTAACCGGGGAGCTGTTTTTT. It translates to CASNRDLLTGELFF.

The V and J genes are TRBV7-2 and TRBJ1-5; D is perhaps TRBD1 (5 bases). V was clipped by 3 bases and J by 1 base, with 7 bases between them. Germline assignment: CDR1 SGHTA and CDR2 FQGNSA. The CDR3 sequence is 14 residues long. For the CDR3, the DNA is TGTGCCAGCAGCTTCAAGGGGAGCAATCAGCCCCAGCATTTT. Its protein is CASSFKGSNQPQHF.

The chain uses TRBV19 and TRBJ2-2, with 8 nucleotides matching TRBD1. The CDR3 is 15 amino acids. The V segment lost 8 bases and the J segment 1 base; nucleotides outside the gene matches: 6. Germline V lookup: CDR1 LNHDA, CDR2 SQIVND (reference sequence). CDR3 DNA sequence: TGTGCCAGTGAGTCAGGGGGCATGAACACCGGGGAGCTGTTTTTT. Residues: CASESGGMNTGELFF.

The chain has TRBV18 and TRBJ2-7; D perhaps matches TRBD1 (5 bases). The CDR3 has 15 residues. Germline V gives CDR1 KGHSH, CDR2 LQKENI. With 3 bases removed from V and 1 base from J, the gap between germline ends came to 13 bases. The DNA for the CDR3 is TGTGCCAGCTCACCCGGGCAGGGTGGGTCCTACGAGCAGTACTTC. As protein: CASSPGQGGSYEQYF.

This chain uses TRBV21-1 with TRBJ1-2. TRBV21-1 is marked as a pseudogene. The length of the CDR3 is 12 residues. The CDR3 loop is CAAIQRNYGYTF. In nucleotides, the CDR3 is TGTGCCGCGATACAGCGGAACTATGGCTACACCTTC.

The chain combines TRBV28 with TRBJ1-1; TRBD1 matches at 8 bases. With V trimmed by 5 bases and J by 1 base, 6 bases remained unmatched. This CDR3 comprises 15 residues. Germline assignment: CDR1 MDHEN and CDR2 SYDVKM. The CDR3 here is CASSPQDRGNTEAFF. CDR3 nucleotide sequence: TGTGCCAGCAGTCCGCAAGACAGGGGGAACACTGAAGCTTTCTTT.